Listed below are T cell receptor beta chains from one sample, sequenced in a study of neurological immune-mediated disorders. MiXCR, applied by TCRdb to the 5' RACE reads, yields one record per CDR3 protein. The sample has approximately 44,000 distinct CDR3 sequences; 4.5% to 7% are singletons. The specimen was CD4+ T cells from blood. Receptors originate from a young woman with multiple sclerosis. CDR3s include the opening cysteine and the closing phenylalanine or tryptophan. The D gene is left open where the match is weak. For some rows the clone size is stated as once, few or many, or as a class when expanded; others skip it.

j_call v_call d_call clone_size cdr3_nt cdr3_aa
TRBJ1-2 TRBV7-9 - many TGTGCCAGCACCGGGGACGGGACCTTCTATGGCTACACCTTC CASTGDGTFYGYTF
TRBJ2-5 TRBV5-1 TRBD1 many TGCGCCAGCAGCTCTCCAGGGGGAAAGGGGGAGACCCAGTACTTC CASSSPGGKGETQYF
TRBJ2-5 TRBV5-1 - many TGCGCCAGCAGCTTGGGGGCAGCCCAAGAGACCCAGTACTTC CASSLGAAQETQYF
TRBJ1-1 TRBV7-2 - - TGTGCCAGCAGCTTAAGTTTCATTCAGGGTACGAACCCTGAAGCTTTCTTT CASSLSFIQGTNPEAFF
TRBJ2-4 TRBV5-6 - many TGTGCCAGCAGCTTGTATAGCGCCAAAAACATTCAGTACTTC CASSLYSAKNIQYF
TRBJ2-3 TRBV2 TRBD1 many TGTGCCAGCAAGACGACAGGGGGCACAGATACGCAGTATTTT CASKTTGGTDTQYF
TRBJ1-1 TRBV5-1 - medium-sized TGCGCCAGCAGCTTACCGGGACAACTTGAAGCTTTCTTT CASSLPGQLEAFF
TRBJ2-1 TRBV27 TRBD2 many TGTGCCAGCAGCTCTAGCGGGATAATCACAGGCAATGAGCAGTTCTTC CASSSSGIITGNEQFF
TRBJ1-1 TRBV7-2 - few TGTGCCAGCAGCTTAGGAGGGACTTCGGCTGAAGCTTTCTTT CASSLGGTSAEAFF
TRBJ1-2 TRBV28 TRBD1 many TGTGCCAGCAGTTGGGGACAGATTGGCTACACCTTC CASSWGQIGYTF
TRBJ1-3 TRBV5-1 - - TGCGCCAGCAGCAGCGGGAGGGTCGGAGCTGGATACACCTTATATTTT CASSSGRVGAGYTLYF
TRBJ1-2 TRBV18 - many TGTGCCAGCTCACTAGAGGACCACCCGAGCTATGGCTACACCTTC CASSLEDHPSYGYTF
TRBJ1-1 TRBV21-1 - many TGTGCCAGCAGAGGGACAGGCGGCACTGAAGCTTTCTTT CASRGTGGTEAFF
TRBJ1-1 TRBV5-1 - many TGCGCCAGCAGCTTTGGAGGGACGGGTACTGAAGCTTTCTTT CASSFGGTGTEAFF
TRBJ1-6 TRBV20-1 TRBD1 many TGCAGTGCAGAAGGACAGGGGGCTGGAAGCTCCTATAATTCACCCCTCCACTTT CSAEGQGAGSSYNSPLHF
TRBJ2-1 TRBV2 - - TGTGCCAGCAGTATATTGGGACTCGGTGGTGAGCAGTTCTTC CASSILGLGGEQFF
TRBJ1-5 TRBV7-8 TRBD1 many TGTGCCAGCAGCGGGGGACAGGGGCAGCCCCAGCATTTT CASSGGQGQPQHF
TRBJ2-1 TRBV18 TRBD2 many TGTGCCAGCTCACCAGGCGGGAGGGGGTTCTACAATGAGCAGTTCTTC CASSPGGRGFYNEQFF
TRBJ1-1 TRBV12-3/TRBV12-4 TRBD1 many TGTGCCAGCAACCTAAGGGGGCAGCTTGAAGCTTTCTTT CASNLRGQLEAFF
TRBJ1-2 TRBV20-1 - many TGCAGTGCTCCCCCTTCAAACTATGGCTACACCTTC CSAPPSNYGYTF
TRBJ2-4 TRBV6-5 - many TGTGCCAGCAGCCGCGGGACGCTGCTAGCCAAAAACATTCAGTACTTC CASSRGTLLAKNIQYF
TRBJ2-3 TRBV7-2 TRBD2 many TGTGCCAGCAGCTTTTTGCCCCCTACGACTAGCGGGAGGCCCCGCACAGATACGCAGTATTTT CASSFLPPTTSGRPRTDTQYF
TRBJ1-1 TRBV29-1 - many TGCAGCGTTGTAGGGGGAACTGAAGCTTTCTTT CSVVGGTEAFF
TRBJ1-3 TRBV12-3/TRBV12-4 - many TGTGCCAGCAGTTTTCAGATAAACACCATATATTTT CASSFQINTIYF
TRBJ1-3 TRBV29-1 - - TGCAGCGTTGAGTTACGGACGGTGGGAAACACCATATATTTT CSVELRTVGNTIYF
TRBJ2-1 TRBV27 TRBD2 many TGTGCCAGCAGTCTAAAACGATTAGCGGGATCTTACAATGAGCAGTTCTTC CASSLKRLAGSYNEQFF
TRBJ2-3 TRBV5-1 - many TGCGCCAGCAGCTCCAGAGGGACGACCACAATAACAGATACGCAGTATTTT CASSSRGTTTITDTQYF
TRBJ2-1 TRBV29-1 - many TGCAGCGTTGAAGACTACAATGAGCAGTTCTTC CSVEDYNEQFF
TRBJ2-5 TRBV5-1 - many TGCGCCAGCAGCTTGTCCGGGACGAAGGAGACCCAGTACTTC CASSLSGTKETQYF
TRBJ2-1 TRBV11-3 - few TGTGCCAGCAGCTCAGGGGTTAGCTACAATGAGCAGTTCTTC CASSSGVSYNEQFF
TRBJ2-1 TRBV9 - - TGTGCCAGCAGCGTTGGGGTCCTCGGCAATGAGCAGTTCTTC CASSVGVLGNEQFF
TRBJ2-2 TRBV5-1 - many TGCGCCAGCAGCTTGGCCAGACATGGCGCCGGGGAGCTGTTTTTT CASSLARHGAGELFF
TRBJ2-5 TRBV5-1 TRBD1 many TGCGCCAGCAGATACACAGGGGGCGAAGAGACCCAGTACTTC CASRYTGGEETQYF
TRBJ2-1 TRBV5-6 - many TGTGCCAGCAGCTTTACGAATGAGCAGTTCTTC CASSFTNEQFF
TRBJ1-2 TRBV29-1 TRBD1 few TGCAGCGTTGAAGACACCGGGGACAGGGGCTATGGCTACACCTTC CSVEDTGDRGYGYTF
TRBJ2-3 TRBV14 TRBD2 many TGTGCCAGCAGCCAAGTATCACAGGCGGGAGTAGATACGCAGTATTTT CASSQVSQAGVDTQYF
TRBJ2-1 TRBV6-5 - many TGTGCCAGCAGTTACTCCTGGACTGGGGACAATGAGCAGTTCTTC CASSYSWTGDNEQFF
TRBJ2-5 TRBV2 - many TGTGCCAGCAGTGACGGGGTTCAAGAGACCCAGTACTTC CASSDGVQETQYF
TRBJ1-1 TRBV5-1 - many TGCGCCAGCAGATTGATGGTTCAGGGAGCGGCTGAAGCTTTCTTT CASRLMVQGAAEAFF
TRBJ1-2 TRBV20-1 - many TGCAGTGCTGCAGGGTCAACTAACTATGGCTACACCTTC CSAAGSTNYGYTF
TRBJ2-1 TRBV6-6 - - TGTGCCAGCAGTTTAGACGGGAGGCAGTTCTTC CASSLDGRQFF